This TCR beta chain was identified in a study of T cells in Graves' hyperthyroidism and ophthalmopathy. This clonotype was found many times. Trimming pared 6 bases from V and 1 base from J, leaving 15 bases between. CDR1 SQVTM and CDR2 ANQGSEA come from the germline V gene. The CDR3 length is 14 residues. RNA transcripts served as the template for amplifying TCR beta CDR3 regions. Primed by the HTBI set, a first-round RT-PCR was run on the TCR CDR3. Each CDR3 protein gets one entry after TCRdb re-called the multiplex PCR reads with MiXCR. The data contain 750,000 to 950,000 distinct CDR3 sequences, 38% of them singletons. Cells are PBMCs isolated from roughly 9.3 ml of fresh blood.

The V call is TRBV29-1, the J call TRBJ1-1; D remains ambiguous. The receptor comes from a man between 18 and 29 years old with Graves' hyperthyroidism. Sequencing was performed on blood. The CDR3 reads CSVDQNGRNTEAFF. CDR3 coding DNA: TGCAGCGTCGACCAGAACGGAAGGAACACTGAAGCTTTCTTT.